The clone carrying this TCR beta chain has a handful of counts. This specimen comes from a study of patients and donors after allogeneic stem cell transplantation. CDR3 length: 17 residues. V lost 1 base to trimming and J lost 5 bases; unmatched junction nucleotides: 10. Germline V lookup: CDR1 DFQATT, CDR2 SNEGSKA (reference sequence). TCRdb fed the RT-PCR reads into MiXCR, producing one record per CDR3 protein. This sample carries some 880,000 distinct CDR3 sequences, more than 15% of them seen once, and the ten largest clones take roughly 6%. Sequenced sample: blood, either unsorted or a sorted T cell fraction (not recorded which). V and J are TRBV20-1 and TRBJ2-5, with 13 nucleotides matching TRBD2. This receptor was taken from a human donor who was either an allogeneic HSCT recipient or a stem cell or donor lymphocyte infusion donor (not recorded which). It is not recorded whose cells these are; they may come from a transplant donor. CDR3 region: CSARVVTSGGAWETQYF. For the CDR3, the DNA is TGCAGTGCTAGAGTCGTCACTAGCGGGGGGGCCTGGGAGACCCAGTACTTC.